The clone carrying this TCR beta chain was counted at least ten times. This sample was taken from a study of T cells in Graves' hyperthyroidism and ophthalmopathy. Researchers took RNA transcripts and amplified the TCR beta CDR3 regions from them. Carried out on the TCR CDR3, a first-round RT-PCR used the HTBI primer set. One entry per CDR3 protein results from TCRdb running MiXCR on the multiplex PCR reads. The sample gives 700,000 to 850,000 distinct CDR3 sequences, around a third of which show up once; less than 40% is in the top ten. Germline CDR1 is SQVTM and CDR2 is ANQGSEA. The CDR3 has 14 amino acids. V gave up 4 bases and J gave up 2 bases, with 15 bases separating them.

This clonotype was obtained from a woman in her thirties or forties with Graves' hyperthyroidism. The material sequenced was blood. This sequence joins TRBV29-1 and TRBJ2-7, with D maybe TRBD1 (5 bases). The CDR3 sequence: CSVVPQGNPYEQYF. CDR3 DNA: TGCAGCGTTGTCCCCCAGGGAAACCCCTACGAGCAGTACTTC.